These 5 T cell receptor beta chains were sequenced from one sample in a study of blood T cell repertoires in COVID-19. Here immunoSEQ multiplex PCR was the method, and the copy in TCRdb shows in-frame clones only, minus some. This table holds around 200,000 clones, 78% found once. Sequenced input: peripheral blood. The receptors were gathered from a woman of 80 years or more with active or convalescent COVID-19.

This clone was detected only a few times. CDR3 in amino acids: CASSEGVSSYNEQFF. The CDR3, as DNA: TGTGCCAGCAGCGAGGGGGTTAGCTCCTACAATGAGCAGTTCTTC. The rearrangement uses TRBV9 and TRBJ2-1; TRBD1 is a possible D gene (6 bases). The ends were cut back, 3 bases at V and 0 bases at J, with 10 bases in the middle. CDR3 length equals 15 residues. Germline-derived CDR1 and CDR2 are SGDLS and YYNGEE.

The rearrangement uses TRBV9 and TRBJ2-3, with 13 positions matching TRBD2. V was clipped by 4 bases and J by 6 bases; unmatched bases: 8. CDR1 and CDR2 (germline): SGDLS, YYNGEE. The CDR3 is 16 amino acids. CDR3 in DNA: TGTGCCAGCAGCCCGACTAGCGGGGGGCGCGCGGATACGCAGTATTTT. Its protein product is CASSPTSGGRADTQYF.

The chain has TRBV6-5 and TRBJ1-5; tentative D call: TRBD1 (6 bases). This CDR3 has 14 amino acids. From germline, CDR1 is MNHEY and CDR2 SVGAGI. Trimming shortened V by 6 bases and J by 4 bases, and 13 bases separated the two germline ends. CDR3 region: CASRTGTQNQPQHF. The CDR3 coding sequence is TGTGCCAGCAGGACCGGGACACAGAATCAGCCCCAGCATTTT.

The gene calls are TRBV5-8 and TRBJ1-1; no clear D gene. Germline CDR1 SGHTS, CDR2 YDEGEE. This CDR3 contains 13 residues. V lost 4 bases to trimming and J lost 5 bases, with 12 bases between them. The CDR3 DNA reads as TGTGCCAGCAGCCTAAAATTTAATACTGAAGCTTTCTTT. Residues: CASSLKFNTEAFF.

The chain combines TRBV29-1 with TRBJ2-3, with TRBD2 identical over 15 bases. The CDR3 is 19 residues long. Germline assignment: CDR1 SQVTM and CDR2 ANQGSEA. V gave up 1 base and J gave up 4 bases; unmatched junction bases: 12. CDR3 protein: CSVEARGLAGGNVADTQYF. In DNA form, the CDR3 reads TGCAGCGTTGAAGCCCGGGGACTAGCGGGGGGAAACGTCGCAGATACGCAGTATTTT.